Each of the 6 T cell receptor beta chains below was sequenced from the same sample in a study of CD8+ T cells in alopecia areata. RNA was extracted and reverse transcribed into cDNA as the sequencing template. The data were produced by immunoSEQ multiplex PCR, yet TCRdb's version contains in-frame clones alone and is incomplete. This sample yields 250,000 or so clones, of which around 67% are seen a single time; about 1.3% belongs to the top ten. The starting material was CD4+ T cells sorted from blood, obtained at week 0. These receptors were obtained from a human donor with alopecia areata.

CDR3 in DNA: TGTGCCAGCAACCCGGGACAGGGCAATCAGCCCCAGCATTTT. The encoded protein is CASNPGQGNQPQHF. This sequence joins TRBV6-1 and TRBJ1-5, with 8 positions matching TRBD1. This CDR3 is built from 14 residues. J was trimmed by 2 bases and V by 7 bases; bases with no gene match: 4. Germline loops: CDR1 MNHNS, CDR2 SASEGT.

J is TRBJ1-5 and V is TRBV29-1; no reliable D call. Per germline, CDR1 SQVTM and CDR2 ANQGSEA. CDR3 length: 13 residues. Trimming took 6 bases from V and 5 from J, leaving 14 bases between them. The CDR3 spells CSVSDRWDQPQHF. CDR3 coding DNA: TGCAGCGTCTCGGACCGGTGGGATCAGCCCCAGCATTTT.

The V call is TRBV4-1, the J call TRBJ1-2; 8 nucleotides line up with TRBD1. Germline CDR1 reads MGHRA; CDR2 reads YSYEKL. Trimming removed 1 base from V and 2 bases from J; junction bases left unmatched: 9. This CDR3 has 17 amino acids. CDR3 DNA: TGCGCCAGCAGCCAAGCTTCCGGACAGGGCCAGAACTATGGCTACACCTTC. This sequence encodes CASSQASGQGQNYGYTF.

This clone was picked up a small number of times. Other DNA sequences in the same sample also yield this CDR3. This chain uses TRBV6-1 with TRBJ1-5, with 10 bases matching TRBD1. V was clipped by 4 bases and J by 4 bases; unmatched bases: 1. This CDR3 has 14 amino acids. Germline CDR1 and CDR2: MNHNS and SASEGT. CDR3 in amino acids: CASSGTGGNQPQHF. In nucleotides, the CDR3 is TGTGCCAGCAGTGGGACAGGGGGAAATCAGCCCCAGCATTTT.

The V gene is TRBV30, the J gene TRBJ1-6, with D possibly matching TRBD1 (5 bases). The CDR3 runs to 13 residues. CDR1 GTSNPN and CDR2 SVGIG come from the germline V gene (reference sequence). V was shortened by 8 bases and J by 8 bases, with 16 bases between the two germline ends. The CDR3 region is CAGGARVHSPLHF. The CDR3 DNA sequence: TGTGCCGGAGGGGCCAGGGTCCATTCACCCCTCCACTTT.

The V and J genes are TRBV5-6 and TRBJ2-7; D assignment may be TRBD1 or TRBD2 (5 bases each). Germline V lookup: CDR1 SGHDT, CDR2 YYEEEE. V lost 4 bases to trimming and J lost 4 bases, with 12 bases between them. CDR3 length: 13 residues. The CDR3 DNA follows: TGTGCCAGCAGCGTAAGGGACGGATACGAGCAGTACTTC. Its protein product is CASSVRDGYEQYF.